This entry describes one T cell receptor beta chain. The record originates from a study of technical replicates of blood from several donors. Clones were read by immunoSEQ multiplex PCR, and TCRdb kept only the in-frame ones, dropping some. Counted here are about 9,400 clones, about nine tenths occurring once; the ten biggest clones make up 8.5% to 9.5%. The sample consisted of PBMCs. The TCR originated in a human donor in good health.

CDR3 sequence: CAWSPGRASGEQFF. CDR3 DNA: TGTGCCTGGAGTCCCGGGAGGGCCTCTGGTGAGCAGTTCTTC. The chain has TRBV30 and TRBJ2-1, with 8 bases lining up with TRBD2. CDR3 length: 14 residues. Germline V gene lookup returns CDR1 GTSNPN and CDR2 SVGIG (reference sequence). V shed 2 bases, J shed 9 bases, and the junction held 9 bases outside the gene matches.